The source of this T cell receptor beta chain is a study of T cell repertoires in cytomegalovirus infection. About the study: The study used recently identified HLA-C-restricted and well-studied HLA-B-restricted CMV epitopes.

In its sample, this clonotype was seen a few times. Its antigen remains unknown. Using its own MiXCR run on the reads, TCRdb lists one record per CDR3 protein. The sample consists of approximately 300,000 distinct CDR3 sequences, roughly 25% of them appearing once. The source material was cultured PBMCs, sampled from culture after CMV antigen stimulation. The source of this sequence is a human donor in good health (CMV status not recorded). Some clones in this sample may be carry-over from other donors' samples.

The CDR3, as DNA: TGTGCCAGCAGTTACTCTGTCGGTGAGACCCAGTACTTC. It specifies CASSYSVGETQYF. This rearrangement joins TRBV6-5 to TRBJ2-5; D remains ambiguous. The CDR3 extends over 13 amino acids. CDR1 and CDR2 from the germline V gene are MNHEY and SVGAGI. Trimming left V 0 bases short and J 5 bases short, with 7 bases between.